These 23 T cell receptor beta chains were sequenced from one sample in a study of regulatory T cells in long-lasting Graves disease. Time point here: newly diagnosed GD, antithyroid drugs for less than 3 months. After RNA was extracted from PBMCs, the TCR library was made from it. Arm-PCR of CDR3 regions and iRepertoire HTBI primers were the basis on which TCR beta libraries were built. Each CDR3 protein is one row after TCRdb ran MiXCR on the multiplex PCR reads. The sample holds some 500,000 distinct CDR3 sequences, approximately 13% seen once. This sample was shared with a second study, whose subject was T cells in Graves' hyperthyroidism and ophthalmopathy.

Material: peripheral blood mononuclear cells (PBMCs), obtained at new diagnosis, from a patient treated with antithyroid drugs. The receptors originated from a man aged 25-45 years with Graves disease.

This clonotype appeared a few times. The chain joins TRBV18 to TRBJ2-5; D not resolved. The germline CDR1 and CDR2 sequences are KGHSH and LQKENI. With 3 bases removed from V and 3 bases from J, the gap between germline ends came to 8 bases. The CDR3 runs 13 residues. CDR3 bases: TGTGCCAGCTCACCCAGTCTTGAAGAGACCCAGTACTTC. It specifies CASSPSLEETQYF.

In this sample, this clonotype turned up many times. The gene calls are TRBV7-9 and TRBJ2-5; TRBD1 matches at 7 bases. V shed 5 bases, J shed 5 bases, and the junction held 11 bases outside the gene matches. The germline CDR1 and CDR2 sequences are SEHNR and FQNEAQ (reference sequence). The CDR3 is 15 residues long. The CDR3 coding sequence is TGTGCCAGCAGCGGAAGGGACAGCTTAAGGGAGACCCAGTACTTC. This codes for CASSGRDSLRETQYF.

The chain is built from TRBV5-1 and TRBJ2-7, with 7 bases that match TRBD1. Germline V gene lookup returns CDR1 SGHRS and CDR2 YFSETQ. The CDR3 contains 14 residues. V lost 4 bases, J lost 1 base, and 5 bases stayed unmatched. CDR3 protein: CASSLWDSSYEQYF. CDR3 nucleotide sequence: TGCGCCAGCAGCCTGTGGGACAGTTCCTACGAGCAGTACTTC.

DNA of the CDR3: TGTGCCAGCAGTGTGGGACTAGCGGCCTACGAGCAGTACTTC. Protein: CASSVGLAAYEQYF. The gene calls are TRBV2 and TRBJ2-7; 11 bases line up with TRBD2. The CDR3 has 14 residues. CDR1 is SNHLY and CDR2 is FYNNEI in the germline V gene. Unmatched junction bases numbered 1, after V lost 4 bases and J lost 2 bases.

This clonotype has ten or more counts. The V and J genes are TRBV5-1 and TRBJ2-5; D gene ambiguous. Trimming left V 4 bases short and J 3 bases short, with 4 bases between. Germline loops: CDR1 SGHRS, CDR2 YFSETQ. There are 11 residues in the CDR3. The CDR3 coding sequence is TGCGCCAGCAGCAACGAAGAGACCCAGTACTTC. This translates into CASSNEETQYF.

With regard to this clonotype: This could be a read error, since a much larger clone is one nucleotide away. The rearrangement uses TRBV6-2 or TRBV6-3 and TRBJ2-3, with 7 positions matching TRBD2. Trimming took 9 bases from V and 1 from J; bases not matched to a gene: 10. CDR1 is MNHEY, CDR2 SVGEGT, per germline. CDR3 length equals 15 residues. The CDR3: CASYGGGSRTDTQYF. DNA of the CDR3: TGTGCCAGTTATGGAGGCGGGAGTCGCACAGATACGCAGTATTTT.

This clonotype occurred a few times. V and J are TRBV20-1 and TRBJ2-7; 13 nucleotides match TRBD2. With 6 bases clipped from V and 2 bases from J, the junction kept 10 bases outside the gene matches. The CDR3 has 16 residues. Germline values: CDR1 DFQATT, CDR2 SNEGSKA (reference sequence). CDR3 bases: TGCAGTGCCACATCCGGGACTAGCGGGATCCCCTACGAGCAGTACTTC. Translated: CSATSGTSGIPYEQYF.

This chain joins TRBV12-3 or TRBV12-4 and TRBJ2-1; 10 bases match TRBD2. Trimming cost V 5 bases and J 8 bases; bases outside gene matches: 12. The CDR3 totals 16 residues. The chain's CDR3 is CASSLRTSGLWDEQFF. Written as DNA, the CDR3 is TGTGCCAGCAGTCTACGGACTAGCGGCCTTTGGGATGAGCAGTTCTTC.

This clonotype was recorded at least ten times. The chain carries TRBV7-3 and TRBJ2-1; 8 bases agree with TRBD2. Germline values: CDR1 SGHTA, CDR2 FQGTGA. Trimming cost V 6 bases and J 3 bases; bases outside gene matches: 7. The CDR3 is made up of 15 amino acids. CDR3 DNA sequence: TGTGCCAGCAGTTCGGGACTAGTCGTCTACAATGAGCAGTTCTTC. Translating gives CASSSGLVVYNEQFF.

This clonotype was picked up a small number of times. The gene calls are TRBV28 and TRBJ2-1; D may be TRBD1 or TRBD2 (6 bases each). The germline V gene encodes CDR1 MDHEN and CDR2 SYDVKM. There are 13 residues in the CDR3. Between the trimmed V and J ends, which lost 3 bases and 15 bases, there was a span of 18 bases. The CDR3 is CASSLGGGAPLFF. The CDR3 coding sequence is TGTGCCAGCAGTTTGGGGGGCGGGGCACCGTTGTTCTTC.

This clonotype occurred once. A single base is all that separates this from a far larger clone, so a read error is likely. The J gene is TRBJ2-5, the V gene TRBV7-9; TRBD1 matches 7 bases. The DNA matches TRBJ2-1 better at its end, which makes the J call doubtful. CDR1 SEHNR and CDR2 FQNEAQ come from the germline V gene (reference sequence). The length of the CDR3 is 16 residues. The CDR3 DNA sequence: TGTGCCAGCAGCTTAGGGAGCAGGGGGTACTACAATGAGCAGTTCTTC. As protein: CASSLGSRGYYNEQFF.

This clonotype has just a few counts. The V and J genes are TRBV5-1 and TRBJ2-4, with TRBD1 as a possible D gene (5 bases). Looked up from germline, CDR1 is SGHRS and CDR2 is YFSETQ. With 0 bases removed from V and 3 bases from J, the gap between germline ends came to 13 bases. This CDR3 is 16 amino acids long. The CDR3 loop is CASSLGDSYGKNIQYF. The DNA of the CDR3 is TGCGCCAGCAGCTTGGGAGACAGTTATGGCAAAAACATTCAGTACTTC.

This clonotype was observed a few times. The chain combines TRBV11-3 with TRBJ1-2; D gene ambiguous. V was pared by 7 bases and J by 11 bases, with 17 bases between. The CDR3 consists of 12 residues. Germline V gives CDR1 SGHNT, CDR2 YENEEA. CDR3 nucleotide sequence: TGTGCCAGCACCCCAGGTGGCGTAGGTTACACCTTC. This encodes CASTPGGVGYTF. Drawing the rest from reference TRBV11-3 and TRBJ1-2, the complete variable domain is EAGVVQSPRYKIIEKKQPVAFWCNPISGHNTLYWYLQNLGQGPELLIRYENEEAVDDSQLPKDRFSAERLKGVDSTLKIQPAELGDSAVYLCASTPGGVGYTFGSGTRLTVV.

This clonotype was recorded many times. The gene calls are TRBV19 and TRBJ2-2; 14 bases fit TRBD2. CDR3 size: 15 residues. The germline V gene has CDR1 LNHDA and CDR2 SQIVND (reference sequence). The junction had 3 bases not matched to a gene; V was cut back by 5 bases and J by 7 bases. This CDR3 reads CASSGTSGSHGELFF. In DNA, the CDR3 is TGTGCCAGTAGTGGGACTAGCGGGAGTCACGGGGAGCTGTTTTTT.

The table lists this clonotype with many counts. The CDR3 sequence is CSALGIVTYEQYF. For the CDR3, the DNA is TGCAGCGCCCTCGGTATAGTCACCTACGAGCAGTACTTC. The chain recombines TRBV29-1 with TRBJ2-7; D remains ambiguous. Germline V gene lookup returns CDR1 SQVTM and CDR2 ANQGSEA. The CDR3 extends over 13 amino acids. Between the trimmed V and J ends, which lost 7 bases and 2 bases, there was a span of 15 bases.

The chain is built from TRBV3-1 and TRBJ2-1; TRBD1 matches at 8 bases. The CDR3 is 15 amino acids. Trimming cost V 4 bases and J 13 bases; bases outside gene matches: 15. Per germline, CDR1 LGHDT and CDR2 YNNKEL (reference sequence). CDR3 nucleotides: TGTGCCAGCAGCCCTGCAGGACAGGGCAGAGGGGGTCAGTTCTTC. It codes for CASSPAGQGRGGQFF.

The sample holds many counts of this clonotype. This chain links TRBV3-1 with TRBJ1-2; D might be TRBD1 (5 bases). This CDR3 has 14 residues. V gave up 5 bases and J gave up 2 bases, with 12 bases separating them. The germline CDR1 and CDR2 sequences are LGHDT and YNNKEL (reference sequence). In DNA form, the CDR3 reads TGTGCCAGCAGCGGAGACAGCCCGAACTATGGCTACACCTTC. Its protein product is CASSGDSPNYGYTF.

The table lists this clonotype with a few counts. This chain connects TRBV5-4 to TRBJ2-5; D is unresolved. Per germline, CDR1 SGHNT and CDR2 YYREEE (reference sequence). The V gene lost 3 bases and the J gene lost 5 bases, with 8 bases spanning the gap. CDR3 length: 12 amino acids. DNA of the CDR3: TGTGCCAGCAGCTCACTTCAGGAGACCCAGTACTTC. Translation gives CASSSLQETQYF.

This clonotype was recorded many times. This chain joins TRBV24-1 and TRBJ2-2, with a tentative D call TRBD2 (6 bases). Per germline, CDR1 KGHDR and CDR2 SFDVKD. V gave up 3 bases and J gave up 12 bases, with 25 bases separating them. This CDR3 is 17 amino acids long. The CDR3 here is CATSDRRGTGEDRQLFF. The CDR3 nucleotides read TGTGCCACCAGTGATCGCCGAGGGACTGGAGAAGACCGGCAGCTGTTTTTT.

This clonotype was seen at least ten times. The chain links TRBV6-2 or TRBV6-3 to TRBJ2-3; TRBD2 matches at 10 bases. CDR3 length: 17 residues. Trimming removed 2 bases from V and 1 base from J; junction bases left unmatched: 6. CDR1 is MNHEY and CDR2 is SVGEGT in the germline V gene. This chain's CDR3 is CASSYLGLAVGTDTQYF. The CDR3 DNA sequence: TGTGCCAGCAGTTACCTCGGACTAGCGGTAGGCACAGATACGCAGTATTTT.

This clonotype came up many times. The chain carries TRBV6-9 and TRBJ2-7; TRBD1 matches at 7 bases. CDR1 and CDR2 from the germline V gene are MNHGY and SVAAGI. V trimming: 3 bases; J trimming: 0 bases; junction bases outside the gene matches: 11. The CDR3 totals 17 residues. CDR3 nucleotides: TGTGCCAGCAGTTACCCGGGACAGCGAACAAGCTCCTACGAGCAGTACTTC. The encoded protein is CASSYPGQRTSSYEQYF.

This clonotype was counted ten times or more. CDR3 loop: CASSRYRGQETQYF. The CDR3 DNA follows: TGTGCCAGCAGCCGATACAGGGGGCAAGAGACCCAGTACTTC. The chain employs TRBV11-2 and TRBJ2-5; 8 bases agree with TRBD1. This CDR3 comprises 14 residues. J gave up 2 bases and V 5 bases, and 4 bases lay outside the gene matches. Germline lookup yields CDR1 SGHAT and CDR2 FQNNGV.

In this sample, this clonotype turned up many times. This chain connects TRBV11-2 to TRBJ2-5; 7 nucleotides match TRBD2. V lost 1 base to trimming and J lost 12 bases; unmatched junction nucleotides: 2. Germline CDR1 SGHAT, CDR2 FQNNGV. This CDR3 is built from 11 residues. The CDR3 nucleotides read TGTGCCAGCAGCTTAGGGGGGAGGGAGTACTTC. Encoded protein: CASSLGGREYF.